The 19 T cell receptor beta chains reported below all come from one sample, sequenced in a study of monozygotic twins with inflammatory bowel disease. Each CDR3 protein gets one entry in TCRdb, which reprocessed the 5' RACE reads and gives no DNA. In total, the table holds approximately 330,000 distinct CDR3 sequences. The sample was blood. Receptors originate from a human donor with ulcerative colitis or Crohn's disease, or a healthy co-twin of an affected twin (not recorded which).

V gene TRBV12-3 or TRBV12-4 combines with J gene TRBJ2-2; TCRdb outputs TRBD1, but without DNA this stays unchecked. The CDR3 consists of 16 residues. The CDR3 loop is CASSPDRRTNTGELFF.

The chain is built from TRBV28 and TRBJ1-3; TCRdb picks TRBD1, but there is no DNA to check that call. CDR3 length: 16 residues. From germline, CDR1 is MDHEN and CDR2 SYDVKM. The CDR3 sequence is CASSLAGTKAGNTIYF.

The chain joins TRBV7-9 to TRBJ1-1. The CDR3 spans 14 residues. Looked up from germline, CDR1 is SEHNR and CDR2 is FQNEAQ (reference sequence). CDR3 residues: CASSLGAENTEAFF.

The genes are TRBV20-1 and TRBJ1-1; TCRdb proposes TRBD1, but this gene call is untestable without DNA. The CDR3 loop spans 15 amino acids. Germline loops: CDR1 DFQATT, CDR2 SNEGSKA (reference sequence). CDR3 protein: CSAPFGGGPNTEAFF.

The CDR3 spells CASSRGQGEGYGYTF. J is TRBJ1-2 and V is TRBV5-1; TCRdb gives TRBD1 as the D gene, but with no DNA this cannot be confirmed. Germline CDR1 and CDR2: SGHRS and YFSETQ. The CDR3 totals 15 residues.

The genes are TRBV30 and TRBJ1-1. Germline CDR1 and CDR2: GTSNPN and SVGIG (reference sequence). The CDR3 spans 13 residues. CDR3 region: CAWDTRVNTEAFF.

The chain recombines TRBV2 with TRBJ1-5; TCRdb reports TRBD1, a call that lacks DNA to check it against. Germline lookup yields CDR1 SNHLY and CDR2 FYNNEI. This CDR3 has 16 amino acids. CDR3: CASSGPGTPREQPQHF.

The rearrangement joins TRBV5-1 to TRBJ2-2. From germline, CDR1 is SGHRS and CDR2 YFSETQ. The CDR3 is 16 residues long. CDR3 sequence: CASSLDLLRNTGELFF.

This chain uses TRBV4-1 with TRBJ2-7. The CDR3 is made up of 15 amino acids. The germline V gene encodes CDR1 MGHRA and CDR2 YSYEKL. CDR3 loop: CASSQGVGGSYEQYF.

V gene TRBV20-1 combines with J gene TRBJ2-2; TCRdb reports TRBD2, a call that lacks DNA to check it against. The CDR3 is 16 residues long. From germline, CDR1 is DFQATT and CDR2 SNEGSKA (reference sequence). The CDR3 sequence: CSARDRERGGRGELFF.

The rearrangement links TRBV10-3 to TRBJ2-1; TCRdb selects TRBD2, and the lack of DNA leaves this call unchecked. Germline V gene lookup returns CDR1 ENHRY and CDR2 SYGVKD. CDR3 length equals 19 residues. The CDR3 region is CAISEPSLTSGGDYNEQFF.

The CDR3 is CASSGQAGAYEQFF. The gene calls are TRBV2 and TRBJ2-1; TCRdb selects TRBD2, and the lack of DNA leaves this call unchecked. Germline V CDR1 and CDR2: SNHLY, FYNNEI. The CDR3 is 14 residues long.

The chain links TRBV6-6 to TRBJ1-1. CDR1 is MNHNY, CDR2 SVGAGI, per germline (reference sequence). This CDR3 has 11 residues. The CDR3 is CASSYQAEAFF.

This rearrangement joins TRBV12-3 or TRBV12-4 to TRBJ2-3; TCRdb indicates TRBD1, and absent DNA this call remains unverified. The CDR3 covers 15 residues. CDR3 amino acids: CASRIQGAGTDTQYF.

The V gene is TRBV5-5, the J gene TRBJ1-2; TCRdb's D gene call, TRBD1, goes unchecked for lack of DNA. This CDR3 comprises 15 residues. Per germline, CDR1 SGHKS and CDR2 YYEKEE (reference sequence). CDR3: CASSPRTGDDYGYTF.

The chain joins TRBV20-1 to TRBJ1-1; TCRdb's D call, TRBD1, is unchecked because there is no DNA. Germline loops: CDR1 DFQATT, CDR2 SNEGSKA (reference sequence). This CDR3 is built from 12 residues. The chain's CDR3 is CSASRGYTEAFF.

The chain employs TRBV5-1 and TRBJ2-2. Germline CDR1 is SGHRS and CDR2 is YFSETQ. The CDR3 spans 15 residues. The CDR3 here is CASSVDRTNTGELFF.

The chain joins TRBV4-1 to TRBJ1-2; TCRdb's assignment of TRBD1 cannot be checked, as there is no DNA. The germline V gene encodes CDR1 MGHRA and CDR2 YSYEKL. This CDR3 has 12 residues. The CDR3 loop reads CASSHAGTGFTF.

The chain has TRBV19 and TRBJ2-3; there is no DNA to check the TCRdb D call of TRBD1. Germline CDR1 reads LNHDA; CDR2 reads SQIVND (reference sequence). This CDR3 is 18 amino acids long. CDR3: CASSSSGNPGGSADTQYF.